These 14 T cell receptor beta chains originate from one sample sequenced in a study of cytomegalovirus exposure and HLA in healthy donors. The PCR employed 60 Vbeta primers together with 13 Jbeta primers. Measured with immunoSEQ multiplex PCR; TCRdb has only the in-frame clones, and not every one. The sample has 150,000 to 180,000 clones; around 79% are singletons. Sequenced sample: PBMCs. These receptors were collected from a young man in good health and CMV-seronegative.

V and J are TRBV6-1 and TRBJ2-7; 8 bases are shared with TRBD2. The V gene's germline CDR1 is MNHNS and CDR2 SASEGT. The CDR3 contains 15 residues. V dropped 4 bases and J dropped 5; count of bases not matched to a gene: 10. The CDR3 region is CASSGIAGSRHEQYF. CDR3 DNA sequence: TGTGCCAGCAGTGGGATAGCGGGATCTCGCCACGAGCAGTACTTC.

This CDR3 reads CASSVVGVGGAETQYF. The DNA for the CDR3 is TGTGCCAGCAGCGTAGTGGGGGTGGGGGGGGCGGAGACCCAGTACTTC. V is TRBV9 and J is TRBJ2-5; perhaps TRBD2 as D (7 bases). The CDR3 sequence is 16 residues long. Looked up from germline, CDR1 is SGDLS and CDR2 is YYNGEE. V lost 0 bases and J 5 bases, leaving 17 bases between the germline ends.

As concerns this clone: This is likely a read error, given that the CDR3 carries no conserved phenylalanine or tryptophan at its end. Because the CDR3's place on the DNA is in doubt, the DNA is left out and the CDR3 is given as listed by TCRdb. This chain connects TRBV10-1 to TRBJ1-5; the DNA was not compared with TRBD1, the D call given in the table. From its first to its last residue, the CDR3 has 10 amino acids. Germline values: CDR1 WNHNN, CDR2 SYGVQD (reference sequence). The CDR3 spells CASPTGGIFN.

The gene calls are TRBV7-9 and TRBJ2-5; D may be TRBD1 (7 bases). The CDR3 is 14 residues long. The V and J ends lost 1 base and 7 bases respectively, with 13 bases between them. Germline CDR1 reads SEHNR; CDR2 reads FQNEAQ (reference sequence). The CDR3 region is CASSLGGDRGTQYF. The CDR3 nucleotides are TGTGCCAGCAGCTTAGGGGGGGACAGAGGGACCCAGTACTTC.

The V call is TRBV5-4, the J call TRBJ2-5, with D perhaps TRBD2 (5 bases). The CDR3 is 13 amino acids. Germline V lookup: CDR1 SGHNT, CDR2 YYREEE (reference sequence). V was trimmed by 4 bases and J by 4 bases, leaving 11 bases between them. Here the CDR3 DNA reads TGTGCCAGCAGCGAGGTAGGGAGAGAGACCCAGTACTTC. Protein: CASSEVGRETQYF.

The V gene is TRBV2, the J gene TRBJ2-5; the match to TRBD2 covers 8 bases. The CDR3 spans 15 residues. Germline CDR1 is SNHLY and CDR2 is FYNNEI. Trimming at V came to 7 bases and at J to 5 bases, leaving 12 bases not matched to a gene. The CDR3 loop is CASTDLSGSGETQYF. For the CDR3, the DNA is TGTGCCAGCACTGACCTAAGCGGGAGTGGGGAGACCCAGTACTTC.

V usage is TRBV28 and J usage is TRBJ2-1, with 13 positions matching TRBD2. Germline trimming cut 7 bases from V and 6 bases from J; bases unmatched to any gene: 9. The CDR3 length is 16 residues. CDR1 and CDR2 from the germline V gene are MDHEN and SYDVKM. The CDR3 spells CASNSEGLAGPNEQFF. In DNA form, the CDR3 reads TGTGCCAGCAATTCGGAGGGACTAGCGGGACCCAATGAGCAGTTCTTC. Full variable domain (missing parts from reference TRBV28 and TRBJ2-1): DVKVTQSSRYLVKRTGEKVFLECVQDMDHENMFWYRQDPGLGLRLIYFSYDVKMKEKGDIPEGYSVSREKKERFSLILESASTNQTSMYLCASNSEGLAGPNEQFFGPGTRLTVL.

The chain has TRBV7-9 and TRBJ1-1; 8 bases agree with TRBD1. CDR3 length: 15 amino acids. CDR1 is SEHNR and CDR2 is FQNEAQ in the germline V gene (reference sequence). Unmatched junction bases numbered 3, after V lost 2 bases and J lost 1 base. CDR3 sequence reads: CASSLTTGGNTEAFF. The CDR3 nucleotides read TGTGCCAGCAGCTTAACCACAGGGGGGAACACTGAAGCTTTCTTT.

This chain uses TRBV7-2 with TRBJ2-1, with TRBD2 matching 13 bases. This CDR3 has 16 amino acids. After removal of 3 bases from V and 7 bases from J, the junction contained 6 bases not matched to a gene. Looked up from germline, CDR1 is SGHTA and CDR2 is FQGNSA. DNA of the CDR3: TGTGCCAGCAGCTTTAAAAGGACTAGCGGGAGTAATGAGCAGTTCTTC. This gives the protein CASSFKRTSGSNEQFF.

V usage is TRBV6-5 and J usage is TRBJ2-5, with D perhaps TRBD1 (5 bases). The CDR3 totals 13 residues. V lost 5 bases to trimming and J lost 3 bases, with 10 bases between them. In germline, CDR1 is MNHEY, CDR2 SVGAGI. The CDR3 DNA follows: TGTGCCAGCAGTGTAAAAGGGGAAGAGACCCAGTACTTC. Its protein product is CASSVKGEETQYF.

The CDR3 reads CASPENSSYEQYF. The CDR3 nucleotides read TGTGCCAGCCCCGAGAACAGCTCCTACGAGCAGTACTTC. This sequence joins TRBV7-6 and TRBJ2-5; D remains unclear. TRBJ2-7 matches the DNA end more closely, so the J call is doubtful. The CDR3 runs to 13 residues. Germline loops: CDR1 SGHVS, CDR2 FNYEAQ.

The rearrangement links TRBV7-9 to TRBJ1-3; D gene uncertain. CDR3 size: 14 residues. Germline V gene data show CDR1 as SEHNR and CDR2 as FQNEAQ (reference sequence). V lost 6 bases and J lost 0, with 9 bases in between. Here the CDR3 DNA reads TGTGCCAGCAGTTCTCAGGTCTCTGGAAACACCATATATTTT. Translation: CASSSQVSGNTIYF.

The chain links TRBV25-1 to TRBJ1-2; TRBD1 matches at 12 bases. After removal of 0 bases from V and 7 bases from J, the junction contained 6 bases not matched to a gene. The CDR3 spans 16 residues. Germline assignment: CDR1 MGHDK and CDR2 SYGVNS. CDR3 DNA sequence: TGTGCCAGCAGTGAATATCGGGGGACAGGGGGCAGTGGCTACACCTTC. It translates to CASSEYRGTGGSGYTF.

The J gene is TRBJ2-2, the V gene TRBV11-2, with TRBD2 matching 12 bases. The CDR3 is 18 amino acids. The germline gives CDR1 SGHAT, CDR2 FQNNGV. With V trimmed by 1 base and J by 9 bases, 12 bases remained unmatched. The CDR3 coding sequence is TGTGCCAGCAGCTTAGGGGGCCTATGGACTAGCGGGGAATGGGAGCTGTTTTTT. It encodes CASSLGGLWTSGEWELFF.